This T cell receptor beta chain was observed in a study of cytomegalovirus exposure and HLA in healthy donors. Study context: The use of the same platform for the 130 or so validation repertoires and the approximately 670 first-cohort repertoires was reported by a later analysis.

V shed 0 bases and J shed 5 bases, with 13 bases lying between them. The CDR3 sequence is 16 residues long. In germline, CDR1 is MGHRA, CDR2 YSYEKL. Profiling relied on immunoSEQ multiplex PCR, and the TCRdb table lists in-frame clones only, not all of them. The profile shows some 180,000 clones, about 81% of them singletons. The validation cohort, a group of over a hundred subjects, included the donors and was separate from the roughly 600-subject first cohort. Study-wide points: The authors enumerated around 150 TCR beta chains as linked to cytomegalovirus. Accounts indicate the classifier identified cytomegalovirus status with strong specificity and sensitivity.

This clone was observed a few times. Antigen: not known. The chain is built from TRBV4-1 and TRBJ1-4; maybe TRBD1 (5 bases). The receptor was derived from a woman aged 25 to 39 in good health and CMV-seronegative. The sample consisted of PBMCs. The CDR3 loop is CASSQDPGLPNEKLFF. In nucleotides, the CDR3 is TGCGCCAGCAGCCAAGATCCGGGACTGCCGAATGAAAAACTGTTTTTT.